Reported below is one T cell receptor beta chain. Its antigen is not known. This sample stems from a study of memory CD4+ T cells and cytomegalovirus serostatus. CDR3 size: 13 residues. J was trimmed by 7 bases and V by 4 bases; bases with no gene match: 5. Germline V gene sequence: CDR1 SGHTS, CDR2 YDEGEE. Study-level points and caveats: Each of 55 to 80 CMV-associated TCRbeta sequences occurred in one to five individuals. The CMV-associated TCR signature appears largely within the CD4+ memory repertoire.

Single viable CD3+CD4+CD8-CD45RO+ cells were sorted as the memory CD4+ T cells. TCRdb keeps only in-frame clones here, not all; method: immunoSEQ multiplex PCR. This table has 70,000 to 90,000 clones, just under 80% appearing once. V and J are TRBV5-8 and TRBJ2-1; the match to TRBD2 covers 7 bases. This receptor was obtained from an adult in good health and CMV-seropositive. Sequenced sample: memory CD4+ T cells from blood. The CDR3 spells CASSGGGRNEQFF. CDR3 nucleotide sequence: TGTGCCAGCAGCGGGGGGGGGAGGAATGAGCAGTTCTTC.